The 22 T cell receptor beta chains in this list originate from one sample, sequenced in a study of technical replicates of blood from several donors. Profiled with immunoSEQ multiplex PCR; TCRdb holds only in-frame clones, not every one. The sample holds about 84,000 clones, roughly 97% seen once. Sample: T cells isolated from PBMCs. These receptors were collected from a human donor in good health.

The chain has TRBV7-3 and TRBJ2-1, with a possible D match to TRBD1 (5 bases). The germline gives CDR1 SGHTA, CDR2 FQGTGA. Trimming removed 3 bases from V and 5 bases from J, with 17 bases in between. The CDR3 extends over 16 amino acids. The CDR3 reads CASSFNGQGSHNEQFF. CDR3 bases: TGTGCCAGCAGCTTTAACGGGCAGGGTTCCCACAATGAGCAGTTCTTC.

The chain recombines TRBV5-1 with TRBJ1-1; TRBD1 might be the D (6 bases). Trimming pared 9 bases from V and 5 bases from J, leaving 23 bases between. The germline CDR1 and CDR2 sequences are SGHRS and YFSETQ. The CDR3 spans 15 residues. The CDR3 loop reads CATQPVGGSGTEAFF. Here the CDR3 DNA reads TGCGCCACCCAACCGGTAGGGGGATCGGGGACTGAAGCTTTCTTT.

This chain joins TRBV19 and TRBJ2-1, with 11 nucleotides matching TRBD2. The germline V gene encodes CDR1 LNHDA and CDR2 SQIVND (reference sequence). This CDR3 is 16 amino acids long. Trimming cost V 4 bases and J 6 bases; bases outside gene matches: 8. CDR3 nucleotide sequence: TGTGCCAGTAGTACAATAGCGGGAGGGCCCCTCAATGAGCAGTTCTTC. As protein: CASSTIAGGPLNEQFF.

The V call is TRBV2, the J call TRBJ2-2; TRBD1 aligns across 7 bases. Germline values: CDR1 SNHLY, CDR2 FYNNEI. Trimming cost V 10 bases and J 2 bases; bases outside gene matches: 10. The CDR3 contains 15 residues. Here the CDR3 DNA reads TGTGCCACACGACAGGGCTCTTTTAACACCGGGGAGCTGTTTTTT. Translating gives CATRQGSFNTGELFF.

This clone was seen once. The chain has TRBV5-1 and TRBJ2-2; D not certain. Germline V lookup: CDR1 SGHRS, CDR2 YFSETQ. The CDR3 loop spans 14 amino acids. Trimming took off 0 bases at V and 2 bases at J, with 5 bases between the two ends. CDR3 nucleotide sequence: TGCGCCAGCAGCTTGGAGCCAAACACCGGGGAGCTGTTTTTT. Translated, it gives CASSLEPNTGELFF. The whole variable domain, remainder taken from reference TRBV5-1 and TRBJ2-2, is KAGVTQTPRYLIKTRGQQVTLSCSPISGHRSVSWYQQTPGQGLQFLFEYFSETQRNKGNFPGRFSGRQFSNSRSEMNVSTLELGDSALYLCASSLEPNTGELFFGEGSRLTVL.

The V gene is TRBV7-9, the J gene TRBJ1-3; no definite D call. Germline lookup yields CDR1 SEHNR and CDR2 FQNEAQ (reference sequence). V was trimmed by 1 base and J by 1 base, leaving 5 bases between them. This CDR3 contains 14 residues. The CDR3 loop reads CASSLGASGNTIYF. CDR3 DNA sequence: TGTGCCAGCAGCTTAGGGGCGTCTGGAAACACCATATATTTT.

The chain links TRBV9 to TRBJ2-3, with D possibly being TRBD2 (7 bases). There are 15 residues in the CDR3. Trimming took 0 bases from V and 2 from J, leaving 10 bases between them. Germline lookup yields CDR1 SGDLS and CDR2 YYNGEE. CDR3 nucleotide sequence: TGTGCCAGCAGCGTAGACGGGGGGCACACAGATACGCAGTATTTT. It translates to CASSVDGGHTDTQYF.

The chain carries TRBV6-5 and TRBJ2-7; 9 nucleotides agree with TRBD1. From germline, CDR1 is MNHEY and CDR2 SVGAGI. The CDR3 contains 14 residues. V trimming: 5 bases; J trimming: 4 bases; junction bases outside the gene matches: 6. This CDR3 reads CASSPGQGIYEQYF. CDR3 sequence (DNA): TGTGCCAGCAGTCCCGGACAGGGGATTTACGAGCAGTACTTC.

The genes are TRBV11-2 and TRBJ1-1; 7 bases are shared with TRBD1. This CDR3 is built from 13 residues. V dropped 8 bases and J dropped 5; count of bases not matched to a gene: 8. Germline V gene data show CDR1 as SGHAT and CDR2 as FQNNGV. CDR3 protein: CASSRGRGTEAFF. As DNA, the CDR3 is TGTGCCAGCTCTCGGGGCAGGGGGACTGAAGCTTTCTTT.

This chain joins TRBV5-1 and TRBJ1-2; D is possibly TRBD1 (6 bases). Trimming stripped 4 bases from V and 8 bases from J, with 15 bases between. Germline values: CDR1 SGHRS, CDR2 YFSETQ. This CDR3 has 13 amino acids. This CDR3 is CASSGTGKGGYTF. DNA for the CDR3: TGCGCCAGCAGCGGAACAGGGAAGGGAGGCTACACCTTC.

The chain joins TRBV7-2 to TRBJ2-5; weak D call: TRBD1 (5 bases). Germline values: CDR1 SGHTA, CDR2 FQGNSA. With 7 bases removed from V and 5 bases from J, the gap between germline ends came to 14 bases. The length of the CDR3 is 13 residues. The CDR3 coding sequence is TGTGCCAGCACCAAAGGGGATTGGGAGACCCAGTACTTC. As protein: CASTKGDWETQYF.

This rearrangement joins TRBV12-5 to TRBJ2-1; 9 bases are shared with TRBD2. CDR3 length: 18 amino acids. Germline loops: CDR1 LGHNT, CDR2 FRNRAP. V shed 2 bases, J shed 4 bases, and the junction held 12 bases outside the gene matches. CDR3 coding DNA: TGTGCTAGTGGTTTGATGGGACTAGCTCTTACTGGTTACAATGAGCAGTTCTTC. Translating gives CASGLMGLALTGYNEQFF.

This chain uses TRBV13 with TRBJ2-4, with unresolved D. Germline V gene sequence: CDR1 PRHDT, CDR2 FYEKMQ (reference sequence). Trimming pared 5 bases from V and 0 bases from J, leaving 8 bases between. The CDR3 is 14 amino acids. The CDR3 protein is CASSPRLAKNIQYF. The CDR3 DNA sequence: TGTGCCAGCAGCCCGAGATTAGCCAAAAACATTCAGTACTTC.

This sequence joins TRBV6-1 and TRBJ1-5; 10 nucleotides agree with TRBD1. The V segment lost 6 bases and the J segment 4 bases; nucleotides outside the gene matches: 6. The germline V gene encodes CDR1 MNHNS and CDR2 SASEGT. The CDR3 runs 15 residues. CDR3 sequence (DNA): TGTGCCAGCAGATCGGGACAGGGGATAAATCAGCCCCAGCATTTT. Translation: CASRSGQGINQPQHF.

This chain joins TRBV5-1 and TRBJ2-1; TRBD2 aligns across 7 bases. There are 14 residues in the CDR3. CDR1 and CDR2 from the germline V gene are SGHRS and YFSETQ. V shed 2 bases, J shed 10 bases, and the junction held 9 bases outside the gene matches. In DNA form, the CDR3 reads TGCGCCAGCAGCTTAGCGGGACCAGCCTGGGAGCAGTTCTTC. Protein product: CASSLAGPAWEQFF.

The chain has TRBV19 and TRBJ1-1; the match to TRBD1 covers 7 bases. The CDR3 spans 13 residues. After removal of 6 bases from V and 0 bases from J, the junction contained 1 base not matched to a gene. Germline lookup yields CDR1 LNHDA and CDR2 SQIVND (reference sequence). The CDR3 nucleotides are TGTGCCAGTAGCGACAGGGTGAACACTGAAGCTTTCTTT. Its protein product is CASSDRVNTEAFF.

The chain has TRBV28 and TRBJ2-1; 10 bases are a match to TRBD1. Germline CDR1 MDHEN, CDR2 SYDVKM. The CDR3 sequence is 16 residues long. V was clipped by 5 bases and J by 7 bases; unmatched bases: 11. The CDR3 DNA reads as TGTGCCAGCAGTGCCGAGCGGGACAGGGGTAGGAATGAGCAGTTCTTC. Encoded protein: CASSAERDRGRNEQFF.

The chain uses TRBV6-5 and TRBJ2-7; D not certain. V lost 0 bases and J 3 bases, leaving 9 bases between the germline ends. CDR1 is MNHEY, CDR2 SVGAGI, per germline. This CDR3 region has 14 residues. The CDR3 here is CASSYSSRIYEQYF. The CDR3 DNA is TGTGCCAGCAGTTACTCGTCGCGGATCTACGAGCAGTACTTC.

The chain recombines TRBV29-1 with TRBJ1-2; 7 bases map to TRBD1. The germline gives CDR1 SQVTM, CDR2 ANQGSEA. The CDR3 runs 14 residues. Trimming cost V 6 bases and J 5 bases; bases outside gene matches: 12. Here the CDR3 reads CSVPLSGTEYGYTF. DNA of the CDR3: TGCAGCGTCCCACTTTCCGGGACAGAATATGGCTACACCTTC.

In the case of this clone: At the DNA level, this CDR3 is encoded by other sequences in the same sample as well. The chain recombines TRBV19 with TRBJ2-7; 8 nucleotides line up with TRBD1. Germline CDR1 and CDR2: LNHDA and SQIVND (reference sequence). The CDR3 length is 14 residues. Trimming removed 3 bases from V and 2 bases from J; junction bases left unmatched: 3. In DNA form, the CDR3 reads TGTGCCAGTAGTATCAGGACAGGGACCTACGAGCAGTACTTC. Its protein is CASSIRTGTYEQYF.

The genes are TRBV25-1 and TRBJ2-5, with 9 bases fitting TRBD2. Germline V gene lookup returns CDR1 MGHDK and CDR2 SYGVNS. CDR3 length: 14 amino acids. V lost 5 bases, J lost 4 bases, and 5 bases stayed unmatched. The CDR3 DNA reads as TGTGCCAGCAGTTCCCTTAGCGGGGGAGAGACCCAGTACTTC. It encodes CASSSLSGGETQYF.

The chain couples TRBV28 to TRBJ2-2; 7 bases match TRBD2. V lost 8 bases, J lost 2 bases, and 2 bases stayed unmatched. The CDR3 sequence is 13 residues long. Per germline, CDR1 MDHEN and CDR2 SYDVKM. CDR3 bases: TGTGCCAGCGGGGGGGGTAACACCGGGGAGCTGTTTTTT. Its protein product is CASGGGNTGELFF.